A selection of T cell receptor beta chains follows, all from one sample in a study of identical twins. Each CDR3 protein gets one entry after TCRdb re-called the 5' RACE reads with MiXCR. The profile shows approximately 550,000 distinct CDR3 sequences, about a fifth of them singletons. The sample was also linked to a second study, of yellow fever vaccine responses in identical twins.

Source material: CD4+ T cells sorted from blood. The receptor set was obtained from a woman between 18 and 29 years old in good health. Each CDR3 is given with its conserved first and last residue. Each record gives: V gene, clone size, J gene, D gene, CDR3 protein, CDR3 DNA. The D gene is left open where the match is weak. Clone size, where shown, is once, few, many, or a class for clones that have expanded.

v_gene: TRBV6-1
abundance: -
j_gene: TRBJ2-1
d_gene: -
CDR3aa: CASSEAALGIYEQFF
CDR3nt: TGTGCCAGCAGTGAAGCCGCGTTGGGTATCTATGAGCAGTTCTTC

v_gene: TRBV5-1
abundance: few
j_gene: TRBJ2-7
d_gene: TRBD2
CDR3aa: CASSLDLAGGGEFQQYF
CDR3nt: TGCGCCAGCAGCTTGGATCTGGCGGGAGGGGGTGAATTCCAGCAGTACTTC

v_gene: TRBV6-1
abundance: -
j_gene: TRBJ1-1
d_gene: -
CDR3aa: CASRRLSYTEAFF
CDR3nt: TGTGCCAGCAGGAGATTGAGTTACACTGAAGCTTTCTTT

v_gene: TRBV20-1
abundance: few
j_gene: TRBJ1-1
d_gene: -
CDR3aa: CSARGGTMNTEAFF
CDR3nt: TGCAGTGCTAGAGGGGGTACCATGAACACTGAAGCTTTCTTT

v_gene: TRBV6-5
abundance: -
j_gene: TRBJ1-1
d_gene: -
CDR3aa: CASSSGRAPRGTEAFF
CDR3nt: TGTGCCAGCAGTTCCGGCCGTGCCCCCAGGGGCACTGAAGCTTTCTTT

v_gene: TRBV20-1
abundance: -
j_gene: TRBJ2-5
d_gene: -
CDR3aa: CSASGRASAQYF
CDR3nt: TGCAGTGCTAGCGGCAGGGCATCGGCCCAGTACTTC

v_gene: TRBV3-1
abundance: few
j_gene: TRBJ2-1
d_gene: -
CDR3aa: CASSQVREFSNEQFF
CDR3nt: TGTGCCAGCAGCCAAGTCAGGGAGTTTTCTAATGAGCAGTTCTTC

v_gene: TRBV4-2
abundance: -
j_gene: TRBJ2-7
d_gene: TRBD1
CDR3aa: CASSQGTGQDSHEQYF
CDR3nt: TGTGCCAGCAGCCAGGGGACAGGGCAAGATTCCCACGAGCAGTACTTC

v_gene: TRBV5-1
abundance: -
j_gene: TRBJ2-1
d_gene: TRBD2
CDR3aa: CASSYSGRGPYNEQFF
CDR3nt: TGCGCCAGCAGCTATAGCGGGAGGGGGCCCTACAATGAGCAGTTCTTC

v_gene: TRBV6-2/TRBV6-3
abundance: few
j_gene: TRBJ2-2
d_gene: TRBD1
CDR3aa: CASSPVGQSTGELFF
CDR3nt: TGTGCCAGCAGCCCCGTGGGACAGAGCACCGGGGAGCTGTTTTTT

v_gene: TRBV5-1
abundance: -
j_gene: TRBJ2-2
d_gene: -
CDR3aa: CASRMPQGNTGELFF
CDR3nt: TGCGCCAGCAGGATGCCCCAGGGTAACACCGGGGAGCTGTTTTTT

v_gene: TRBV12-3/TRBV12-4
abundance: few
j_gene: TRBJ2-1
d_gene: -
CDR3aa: CASTGLALYNEQFF
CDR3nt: TGTGCCAGCACCGGGCTAGCGCTTTACAATGAGCAGTTCTTC

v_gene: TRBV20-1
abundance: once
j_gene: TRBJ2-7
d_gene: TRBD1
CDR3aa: CSASGQGAHEQYF
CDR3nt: TGCAGTGCCAGCGGACAGGGGGCACACGAGCAGTACTTC

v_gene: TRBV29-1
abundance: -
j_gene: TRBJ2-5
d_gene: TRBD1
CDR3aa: CSVITGGLETQYF
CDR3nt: TGCAGCGTTATAACAGGGGGGCTAGAGACCCAGTACTTC

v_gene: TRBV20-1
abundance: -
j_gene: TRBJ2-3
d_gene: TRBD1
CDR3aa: CSARGTGPDTQYF
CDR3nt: TGCAGTGCTCGGGGGACAGGGCCAGATACGCAGTATTTT

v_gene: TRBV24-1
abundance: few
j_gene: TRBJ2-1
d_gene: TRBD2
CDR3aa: CATSIGGASDEQFF
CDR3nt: TGTGCCACCAGTATCGGGGGGGCCTCAGATGAGCAGTTCTTC

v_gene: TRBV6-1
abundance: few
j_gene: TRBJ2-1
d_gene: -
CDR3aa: CASSESLLALEQFF
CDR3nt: TGTGCCAGCAGTGAATCCCTACTAGCACTTGAGCAGTTCTTC

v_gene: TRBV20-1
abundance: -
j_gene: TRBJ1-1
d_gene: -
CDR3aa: CSARRGSGVTEAFF
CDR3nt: TGCAGTGCTAGAAGGGGGTCAGGGGTCACTGAAGCTTTCTTT

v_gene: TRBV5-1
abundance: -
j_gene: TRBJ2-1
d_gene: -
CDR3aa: CASSLAVWESRNEQFF
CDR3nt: TGCGCCAGCAGCTTGGCCGTTTGGGAGAGTCGTAATGAGCAGTTCTTC

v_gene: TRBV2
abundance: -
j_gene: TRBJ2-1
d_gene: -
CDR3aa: CASISGGYNEQFF
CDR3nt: TGTGCCAGCATATCGGGCGGGTACAATGAGCAGTTCTTC

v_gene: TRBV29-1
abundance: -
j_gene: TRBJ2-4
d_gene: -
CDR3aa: CSVSPGQLDIQYF
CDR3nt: TGCAGCGTTAGCCCTGGACAGTTAGACATTCAGTACTTC

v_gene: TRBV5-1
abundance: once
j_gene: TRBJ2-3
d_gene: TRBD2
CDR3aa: CASSLTSGGVRSDTQYF
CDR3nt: TGCGCCAGCAGCTTGACTAGCGGGGGGGTCAGATCGGATACGCAGTATTTT

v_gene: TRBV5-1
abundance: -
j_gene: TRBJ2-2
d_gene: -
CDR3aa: CASRRGTGSNTGELFF
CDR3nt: TGCGCCAGCAGGCGGGGGACAGGATCGAACACCGGGGAGCTGTTTTTT

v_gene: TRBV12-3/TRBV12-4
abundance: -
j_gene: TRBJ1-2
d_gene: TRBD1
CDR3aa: CASSLNGQGYGYTF
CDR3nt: TGTGCCAGCAGTTTAAACGGACAGGGCTATGGCTACACCTTC

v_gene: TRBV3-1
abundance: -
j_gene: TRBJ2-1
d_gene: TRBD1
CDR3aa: CATSQGGLGQVYNEQFF
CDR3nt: TGTGCCACCTCCCAAGGAGGGCTGGGACAGGTCTACAATGAGCAGTTCTTC

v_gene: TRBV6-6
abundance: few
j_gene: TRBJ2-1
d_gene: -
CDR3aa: CASRDRRENEQFF
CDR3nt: TGTGCCAGCAGGGACAGAAGAGAGAATGAGCAGTTCTTC

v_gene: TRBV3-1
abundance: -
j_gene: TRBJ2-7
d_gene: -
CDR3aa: CASSHGGVEQYF
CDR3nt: TGTGCCAGCAGCCACGGGGGAGTCGAGCAGTACTTC

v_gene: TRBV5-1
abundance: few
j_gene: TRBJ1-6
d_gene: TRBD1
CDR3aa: CASSLVGRGDSPLHF
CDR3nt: TGCGCCAGCAGCTTGGTAGGCAGGGGGGATTCACCCCTCCACTTT

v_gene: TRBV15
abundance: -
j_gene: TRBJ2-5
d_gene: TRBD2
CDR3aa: CATSRDRTSGGPRETQYF
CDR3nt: TGTGCCACCAGCAGAGATCGGACTAGCGGGGGACCTAGAGAGACCCAGTACTTC

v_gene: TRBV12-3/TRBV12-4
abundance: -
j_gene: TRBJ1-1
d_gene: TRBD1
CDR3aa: CASSWGRQGWDTEAFF
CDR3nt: TGTGCCAGCAGTTGGGGACGACAGGGGTGGGACACTGAAGCTTTCTTT